This is a list of T cell receptor beta chains from one sample in a study of blood T cell repertoires in COVID-19. Clones were sequenced by immunoSEQ multiplex PCR, and TCRdb holds only the in-frame ones, with some missing. The table includes a few hundred thousand clones, 75% to 90% detected once. The sample was peripheral blood. These receptors were collected from a man in his thirties or forties who had recovered from COVID-19. Both conserved end residues are part of each CDR3. The order of the fields is V gene, clone size, D gene, J gene, CDR3 DNA, CDR3 protein. D genes are given only for firm matches. Where a row states a size, it is once, few, many or the class of an expanded clone; other rows omit it.

TRBV15	-	TRBD1	TRBJ1-2	TGTGCCACCAGCTCGGGACAGAGGTTCTATGGCTACACCTTC	CATSSGQRFYGYTF
TRBV11-2	-	-	TRBJ1-2	TGTGCCAGCAGCTCGGGGAGGGGAGCTAACTATGGCTACACCTTC	CASSSGRGANYGYTF
TRBV2	-	TRBD1	TRBJ2-5	TGTGCCGTAGGGGGACAGGGGCAAGAGACCCAGTACTTC	CAVGGQGQETQYF
TRBV5-6	once	TRBD1	TRBJ1-2	TGTGCCAGCAGCTCAACAGGGGCGCCCCTGGATGGCTACACCTTC	CASSSTGAPLDGYTF
TRBV6-1	-	-	TRBJ1-2	TGTGCCAGCAGTGAAGCAGTAGTAGCTAACTATGGCTACACCTTC	CASSEAVVANYGYTF
TRBV25-1	-	-	TRBJ2-2	TGTGCCAGCAGTGAATATAGGGGACTTTCGAACACCGGGGAGCTGTTTTTT	CASSEYRGLSNTGELFF
TRBV19	-	TRBD1	TRBJ1-1	TGTGCCACTTCGACAGGGGGCGGTGGCACTGAAGCTTTCTTT	CATSTGGGGTEAFF
TRBV3-1/TRBV3-2	-	TRBD1	TRBJ2-1	TGTGCCAGCAGCCAGGGTTCCGGGACAGGTACCATCGGTCAGTTCTTC	CASSQGSGTGTIGQFF
TRBV11-2	-	TRBD2	TRBJ2-1	TGTGCCAGCAGCTTAGGTGTTAGCGGGGGGGTGGATGAGCAGTTCTTC	CASSLGVSGGVDEQFF
TRBV7-2	many	-	TRBJ1-6	TGTGCCAGCACCCCCGTGGGGAGGAGTAATTCACCCCTCCACTTT	CASTPVGRSNSPLHF
TRBV24-1	once	TRBD1	TRBJ2-7	TGTGCCACCAGTGATACGGGACAGGGAAGCGAGCAGTACTTC	CATSDTGQGSEQYF
TRBV12-3/TRBV12-4	-	TRBD1	TRBJ1-2	TGTGCCAGCAGTATCCAGGGGGTGGGCGGCTACACCTTC	CASSIQGVGGYTF
TRBV5-1	-	TRBD2	TRBJ2-2	TGCGCCAGCAGCCCACGGGCACCGGGACTAGCGGGGGGGAAGAACACCGGGGAGCTGTTTTTT	CASSPRAPGLAGGKNTGELFF
TRBV13	few	-	TRBJ2-6	TGTGCCAGCAGCGAGGAGGGGGCTAGGGGTGCTGGGGCCAACGTCCTGACTTTC	CASSEEGARGAGANVLTF
TRBV19	-	-	TRBJ1-2	TGTGCCAGCGGTTATGGGGCAGTTGACGGCTACACCTTC	CASGYGAVDGYTF